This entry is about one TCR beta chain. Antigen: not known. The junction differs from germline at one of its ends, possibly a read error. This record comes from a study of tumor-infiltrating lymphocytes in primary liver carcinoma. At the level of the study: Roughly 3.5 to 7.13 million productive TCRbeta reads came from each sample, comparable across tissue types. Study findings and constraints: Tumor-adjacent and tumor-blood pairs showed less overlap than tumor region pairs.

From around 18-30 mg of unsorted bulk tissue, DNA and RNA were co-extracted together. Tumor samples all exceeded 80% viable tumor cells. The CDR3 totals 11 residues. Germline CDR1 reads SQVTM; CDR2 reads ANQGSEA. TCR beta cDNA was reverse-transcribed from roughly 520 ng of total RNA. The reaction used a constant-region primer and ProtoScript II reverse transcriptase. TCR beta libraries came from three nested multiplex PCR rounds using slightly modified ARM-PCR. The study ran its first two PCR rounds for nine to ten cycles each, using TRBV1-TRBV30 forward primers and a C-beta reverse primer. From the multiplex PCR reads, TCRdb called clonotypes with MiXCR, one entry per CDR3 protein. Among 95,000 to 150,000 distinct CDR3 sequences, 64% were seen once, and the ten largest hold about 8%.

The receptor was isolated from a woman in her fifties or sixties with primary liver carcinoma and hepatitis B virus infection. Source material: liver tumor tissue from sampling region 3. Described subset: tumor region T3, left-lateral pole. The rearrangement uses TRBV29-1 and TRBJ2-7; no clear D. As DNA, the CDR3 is TGCAGCGTCGAGACTCCCTACGACCAGTACTTC. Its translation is CSVETPYDQYF.